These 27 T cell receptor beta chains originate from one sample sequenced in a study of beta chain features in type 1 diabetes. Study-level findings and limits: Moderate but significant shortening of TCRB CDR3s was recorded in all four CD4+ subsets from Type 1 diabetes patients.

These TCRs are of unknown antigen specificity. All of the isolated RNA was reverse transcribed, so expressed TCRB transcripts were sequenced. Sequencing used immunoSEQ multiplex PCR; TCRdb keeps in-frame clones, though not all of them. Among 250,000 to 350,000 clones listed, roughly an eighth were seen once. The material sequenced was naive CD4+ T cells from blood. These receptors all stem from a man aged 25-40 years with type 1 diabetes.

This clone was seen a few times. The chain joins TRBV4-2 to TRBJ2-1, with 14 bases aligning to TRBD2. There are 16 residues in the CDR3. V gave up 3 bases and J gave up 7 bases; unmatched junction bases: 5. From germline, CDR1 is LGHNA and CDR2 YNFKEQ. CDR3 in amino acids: CASSQGLAGVINEQFF. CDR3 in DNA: TGTGCCAGCAGCCAGGGACTAGCGGGAGTCATTAATGAGCAGTTCTTC.

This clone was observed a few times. The CDR3 reads CAWSVLSVNEQFF. As DNA, the CDR3 is TGTGCCTGGAGTGTACTTAGCGTGAATGAGCAGTTCTTC. The V call is TRBV30, the J call TRBJ2-1; a weak D match, TRBD2 (5 bases). V lost 0 bases and J lost 7, with 10 bases in between. Germline V gives CDR1 GTSNPN, CDR2 SVGIG (reference sequence). This CDR3 has 13 residues.

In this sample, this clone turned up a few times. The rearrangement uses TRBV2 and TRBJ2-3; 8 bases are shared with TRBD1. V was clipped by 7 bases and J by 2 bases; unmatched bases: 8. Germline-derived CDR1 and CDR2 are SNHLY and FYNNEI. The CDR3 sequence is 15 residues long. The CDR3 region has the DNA TGTGCCAGCAATGAGGACAGGGTGGTCACAGATACGCAGTATTTT. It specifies CASNEDRVVTDTQYF.

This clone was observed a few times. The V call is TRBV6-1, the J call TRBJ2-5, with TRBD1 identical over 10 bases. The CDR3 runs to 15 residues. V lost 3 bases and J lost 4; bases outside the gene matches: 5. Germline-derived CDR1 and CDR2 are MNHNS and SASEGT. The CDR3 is CASSDQTGGIETQYF. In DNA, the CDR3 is TGTGCCAGCAGTGATCAGACAGGGGGCATAGAGACCCAGTACTTC.

CDR3 nucleotide sequence: TGTGCCAGCAGTTTGGGGGGCCTAGCGGGAGGAAATGAGCAGTTCTTC. Translated, it gives CASSLGGLAGGNEQFF. The chain employs TRBV28 and TRBJ2-1; 11 bases map to TRBD2. Germline loops: CDR1 MDHEN, CDR2 SYDVKM. Trimming cost V 3 bases and J 7 bases; bases outside gene matches: 8. CDR3 length: 16 residues.

The CDR3 here is CASSIQGNQPQHF. The CDR3, as DNA: TGTGCCAGCAGCATACAGGGTAATCAGCCCCAGCATTTT. The chain is built from TRBV7-2 and TRBJ1-5; possible D gene TRBD1, 6 bases. V shed 5 bases and J shed 4 bases, with 9 bases lying between them. This CDR3 has 13 amino acids. Looked up from germline, CDR1 is SGHTA and CDR2 is FQGNSA.

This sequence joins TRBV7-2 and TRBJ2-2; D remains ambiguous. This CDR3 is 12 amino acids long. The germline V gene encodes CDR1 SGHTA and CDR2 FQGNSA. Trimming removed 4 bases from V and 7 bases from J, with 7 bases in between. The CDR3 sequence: CASSSANGELFF. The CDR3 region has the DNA TGTGCCAGCAGCTCCGCTAACGGGGAGCTGTTTTTT.

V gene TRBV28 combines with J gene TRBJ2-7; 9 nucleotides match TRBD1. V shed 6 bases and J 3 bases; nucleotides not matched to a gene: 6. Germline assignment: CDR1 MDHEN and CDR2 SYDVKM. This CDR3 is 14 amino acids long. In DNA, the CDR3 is TGTGCCAGCAGGTGGACAGGGGTTAGCTACGAGCAGTACTTC. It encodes CASRWTGVSYEQYF.

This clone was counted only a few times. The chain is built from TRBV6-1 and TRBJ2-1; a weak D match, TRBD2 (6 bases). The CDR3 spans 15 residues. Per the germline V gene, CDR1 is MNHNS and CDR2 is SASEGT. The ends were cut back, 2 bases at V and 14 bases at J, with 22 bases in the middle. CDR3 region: CASSENPGTGGAEFF. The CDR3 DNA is TGTGCCAGCAGTGAAAATCCCGGGACTGGAGGAGCGGAGTTCTTC.

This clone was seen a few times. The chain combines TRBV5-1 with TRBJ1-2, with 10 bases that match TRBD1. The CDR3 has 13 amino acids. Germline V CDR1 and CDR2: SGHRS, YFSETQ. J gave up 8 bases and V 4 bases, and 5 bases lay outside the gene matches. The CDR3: CASSPGQGLGYTF. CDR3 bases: TGCGCCAGCAGCCCGGGACAGGGGCTCGGCTACACCTTC.

CDR3 residues: CASSQQGGYSGRETQYF. The CDR3 bases are TGTGCCAGCAGCCAGCAGGGGGGTTACTCAGGAAGAGAGACCCAGTACTTC. V gene TRBV4-2 combines with J gene TRBJ2-5; possible D gene TRBD1, 7 bases. Germline assignment: CDR1 LGHNA and CDR2 YNFKEQ. Trimming took off 3 bases at V and 4 bases at J, with 21 bases between the two ends. CDR3 length equals 17 residues.

The chain's CDR3 is CASSLQGGANTEAFF. CDR3 coding DNA: TGTGCCAGTAGTTTACAGGGTGGCGCGAACACTGAAGCTTTCTTT. The rearrangement uses TRBV19 and TRBJ1-1, with D possibly being TRBD1 (6 bases). Germline V lookup: CDR1 LNHDA, CDR2 SQIVND (reference sequence). Trimming stripped 5 bases from V and 1 base from J, with 14 bases between. The CDR3 is made up of 15 amino acids.

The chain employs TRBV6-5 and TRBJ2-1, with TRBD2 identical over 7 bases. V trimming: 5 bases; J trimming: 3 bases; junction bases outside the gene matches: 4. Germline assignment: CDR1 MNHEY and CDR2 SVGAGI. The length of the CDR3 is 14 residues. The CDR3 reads CASSTRGSYNEQFF. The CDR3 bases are TGTGCCAGCAGTACTCGCGGGAGCTACAATGAGCAGTTCTTC.

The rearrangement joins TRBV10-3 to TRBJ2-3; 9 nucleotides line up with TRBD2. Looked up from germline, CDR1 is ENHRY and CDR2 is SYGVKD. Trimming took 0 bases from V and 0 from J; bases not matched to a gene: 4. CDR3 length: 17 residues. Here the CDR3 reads CAISESTSGSSTDTQYF. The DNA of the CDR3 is TGTGCCATCAGTGAGTCGACTAGCGGATCTAGCACAGATACGCAGTATTTT.

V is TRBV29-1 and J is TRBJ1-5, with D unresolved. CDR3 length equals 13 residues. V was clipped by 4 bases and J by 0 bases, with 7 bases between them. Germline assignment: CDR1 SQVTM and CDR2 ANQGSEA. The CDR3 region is CSVASSSNQPQHF. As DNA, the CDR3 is TGCAGCGTTGCTAGTTCTAGCAATCAGCCCCAGCATTTT.

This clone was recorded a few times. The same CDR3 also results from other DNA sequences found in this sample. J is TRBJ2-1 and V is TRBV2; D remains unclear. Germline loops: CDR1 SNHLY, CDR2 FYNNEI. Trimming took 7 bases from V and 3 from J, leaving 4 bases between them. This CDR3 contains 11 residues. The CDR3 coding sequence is TGTGCCAGCACCGTCTACAATGAGCAGTTCTTC. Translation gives CASTVYNEQFF. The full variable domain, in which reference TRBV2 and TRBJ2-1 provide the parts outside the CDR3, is EPEVTQTPSHQVTQMGQEVILRCVPISNHLYFYWYRQILGQKVEFLVSFYNNEISEKSEIFDDQFSVERPDGSNFTLKIRSTKLEDSAMYFCASTVYNEQFFGPGTRLTVL.

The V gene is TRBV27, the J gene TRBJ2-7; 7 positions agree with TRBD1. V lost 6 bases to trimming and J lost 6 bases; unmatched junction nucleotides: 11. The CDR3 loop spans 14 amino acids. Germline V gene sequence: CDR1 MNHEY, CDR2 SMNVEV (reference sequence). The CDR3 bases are TGTGCCAGCAGCCCTAGACAGGGTCGTGGCGAGCAGTACTTC. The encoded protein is CASSPRQGRGEQYF.

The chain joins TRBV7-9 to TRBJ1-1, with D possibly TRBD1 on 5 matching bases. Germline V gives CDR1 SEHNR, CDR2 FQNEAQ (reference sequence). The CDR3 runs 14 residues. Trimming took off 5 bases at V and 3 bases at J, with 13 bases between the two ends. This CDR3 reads CASSVTGIDTEAFF. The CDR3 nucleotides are TGTGCCAGCAGCGTAACAGGTATTGACACTGAAGCTTTCTTT.

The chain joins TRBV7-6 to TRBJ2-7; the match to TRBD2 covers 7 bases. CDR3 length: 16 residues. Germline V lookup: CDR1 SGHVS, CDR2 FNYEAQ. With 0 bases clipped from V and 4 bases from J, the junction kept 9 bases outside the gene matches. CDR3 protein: CASSLAPRDYQYEQYF. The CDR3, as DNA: TGTGCCAGCAGCTTAGCCCCCCGGGACTATCAGTACGAGCAGTACTTC.

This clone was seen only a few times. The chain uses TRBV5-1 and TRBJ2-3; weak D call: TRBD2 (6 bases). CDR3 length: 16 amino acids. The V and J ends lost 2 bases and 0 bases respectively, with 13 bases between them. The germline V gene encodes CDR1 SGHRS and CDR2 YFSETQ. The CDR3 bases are TGCGCCAGCAGCTTACTACTAGCAACCAGCACAGATACGCAGTATTTT. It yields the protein CASSLLLATSTDTQYF. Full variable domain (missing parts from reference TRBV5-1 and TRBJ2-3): KAGVTQTPRYLIKTRGQQVTLSCSPISGHRSVSWYQQTPGQGLQFLFEYFSETQRNKGNFPGRFSGRQFSNSRSEMNVSTLELGDSALYLCASSLLLATSTDTQYFGPGTRLTVL.

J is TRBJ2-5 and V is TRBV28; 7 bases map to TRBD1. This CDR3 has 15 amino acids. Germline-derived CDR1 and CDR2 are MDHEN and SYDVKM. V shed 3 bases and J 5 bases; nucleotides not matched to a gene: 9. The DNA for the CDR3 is TGTGCCAGCAGTTTGGGACAGCCAGCGAGGGAGACCCAGTACTTC. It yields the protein CASSLGQPARETQYF.

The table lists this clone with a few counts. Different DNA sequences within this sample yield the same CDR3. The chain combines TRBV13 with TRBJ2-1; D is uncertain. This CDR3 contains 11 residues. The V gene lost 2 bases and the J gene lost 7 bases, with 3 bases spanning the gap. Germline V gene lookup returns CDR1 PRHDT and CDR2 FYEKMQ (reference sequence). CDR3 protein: CASSLLNEQFF. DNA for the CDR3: TGTGCCAGCAGCTTATTAAATGAGCAGTTCTTC.

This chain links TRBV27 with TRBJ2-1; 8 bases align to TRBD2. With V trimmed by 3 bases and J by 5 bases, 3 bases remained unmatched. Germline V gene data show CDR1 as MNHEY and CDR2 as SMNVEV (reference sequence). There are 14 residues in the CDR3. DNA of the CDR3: TGTGCCAGCAGTTTCGGACTAGCTAACAATGAGCAGTTCTTC. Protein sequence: CASSFGLANNEQFF.

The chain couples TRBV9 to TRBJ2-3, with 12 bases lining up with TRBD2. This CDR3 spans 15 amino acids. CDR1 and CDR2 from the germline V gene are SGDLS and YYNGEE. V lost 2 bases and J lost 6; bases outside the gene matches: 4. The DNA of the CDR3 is TGTGCCAGCAGCGTGATGACTAGCGGGAGTGATACGCAGTATTTT. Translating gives CASSVMTSGSDTQYF.

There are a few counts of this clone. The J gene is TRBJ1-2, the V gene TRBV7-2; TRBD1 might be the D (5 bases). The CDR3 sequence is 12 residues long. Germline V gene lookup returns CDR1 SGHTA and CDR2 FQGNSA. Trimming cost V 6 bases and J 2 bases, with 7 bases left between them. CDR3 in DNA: TGTGCCAGCAGGGACAACAACTATGGCTACACCTTC. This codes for CASRDNNYGYTF.

CDR3 residues: CASSFGGVGTGELFF. In nucleotides, the CDR3 is TGCGCCAGCAGCTTCGGAGGGGTCGGCACCGGGGAGCTGTTTTTT. The gene calls are TRBV5-1 and TRBJ2-2, with D perhaps TRBD2 (6 bases). CDR3 length: 15 amino acids. The germline V gene has CDR1 SGHRS and CDR2 YFSETQ. Trimming removed 2 bases at V and 4 bases at J, with 12 bases between. Full variable domain (remainder filled in from reference TRBV5-1 and TRBJ2-2): KAGVTQTPRYLIKTRGQQVTLSCSPISGHRSVSWYQQTPGQGLQFLFEYFSETQRNKGNFPGRFSGRQFSNSRSEMNVSTLELGDSALYLCASSFGGVGTGELFFGEGSRLTVL.

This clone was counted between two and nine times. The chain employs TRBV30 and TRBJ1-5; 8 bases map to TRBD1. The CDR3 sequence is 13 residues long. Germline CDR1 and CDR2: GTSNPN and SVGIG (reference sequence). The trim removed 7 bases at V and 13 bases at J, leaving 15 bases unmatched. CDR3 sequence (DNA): TGTGCCTTTGGAGCCCCCCGGACAGGGCCTCAGCATTTT. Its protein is CAFGAPRTGPQHF.